This T cell receptor beta chain is drawn from a study of cytomegalovirus exposure and HLA in healthy donors. Nominally healthy donors provided the samples, though records likely missed some immune exposures. Comments on this clone: Antigen specificity is unknown.

In germline, CDR1 is MNHEY, CDR2 SMNVEV (reference sequence). The CDR3 totals 13 residues. Trimming stripped 7 bases from V and 0 bases from J, with 9 bases between. Study-wide points: There were a few CMV-associated chains whose specificity for CMV antigens was confirmed in vitro. In a later analysis, donors in an Asian-associated ancestry cluster reportedly had fewer N-insertions in productive TCRs than the cohort mean.

PCR was performed using 60 Vbeta and 13 Jbeta primers. The method was immunoSEQ multiplex PCR; TCRdb's version includes in-frame clones alone and lacks a portion of them. The sample lists under 150,000 clones; under 90% were seen once. The sequence derives from a woman in her forties in good health and CMV-seronegative. The chain joins TRBV27 to TRBJ1-1; maybe TRBD1 (6 bases). The specimen was PBMCs. CDR3 nucleotides: TGTGCCAGCAAAGGGGGTATGAACACTGAAGCTTTCTTT. Translated: CASKGGMNTEAFF.